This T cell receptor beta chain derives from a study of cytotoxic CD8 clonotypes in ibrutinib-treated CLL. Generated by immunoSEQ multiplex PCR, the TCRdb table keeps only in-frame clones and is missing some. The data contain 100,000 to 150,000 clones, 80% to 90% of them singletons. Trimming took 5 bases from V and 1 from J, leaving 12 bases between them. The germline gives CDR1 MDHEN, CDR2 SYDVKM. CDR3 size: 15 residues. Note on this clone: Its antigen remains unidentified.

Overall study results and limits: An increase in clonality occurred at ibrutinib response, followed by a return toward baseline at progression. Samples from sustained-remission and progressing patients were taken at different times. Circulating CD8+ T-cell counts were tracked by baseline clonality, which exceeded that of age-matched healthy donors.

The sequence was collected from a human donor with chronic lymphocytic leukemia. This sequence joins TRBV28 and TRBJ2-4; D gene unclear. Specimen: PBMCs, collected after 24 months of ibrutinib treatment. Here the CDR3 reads CASSAPLLAKNIQYF. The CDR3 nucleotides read TGTGCCAGCAGTGCCCCCCTGCTGGCCAAAAACATTCAGTACTTC.